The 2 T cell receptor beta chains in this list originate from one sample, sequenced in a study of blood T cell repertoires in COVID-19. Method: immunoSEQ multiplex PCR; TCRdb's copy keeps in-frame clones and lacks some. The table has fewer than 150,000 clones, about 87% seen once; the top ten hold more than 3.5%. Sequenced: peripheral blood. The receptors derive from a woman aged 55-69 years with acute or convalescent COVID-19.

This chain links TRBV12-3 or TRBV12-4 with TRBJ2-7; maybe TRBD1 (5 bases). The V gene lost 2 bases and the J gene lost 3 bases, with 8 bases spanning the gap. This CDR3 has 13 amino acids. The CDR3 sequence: CASSLQGGYEQYF. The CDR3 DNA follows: TGTGCCAGCAGTTTACAGGGCGGCTACGAGCAGTACTTC.

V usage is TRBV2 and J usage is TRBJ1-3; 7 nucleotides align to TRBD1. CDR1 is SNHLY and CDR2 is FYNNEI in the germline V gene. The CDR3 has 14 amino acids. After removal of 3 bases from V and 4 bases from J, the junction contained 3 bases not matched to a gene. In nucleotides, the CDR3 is TGTGCCAGCAGTGAGGAGGGGGCAGGAAACACCATATATTTT. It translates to CASSEEGAGNTIYF.